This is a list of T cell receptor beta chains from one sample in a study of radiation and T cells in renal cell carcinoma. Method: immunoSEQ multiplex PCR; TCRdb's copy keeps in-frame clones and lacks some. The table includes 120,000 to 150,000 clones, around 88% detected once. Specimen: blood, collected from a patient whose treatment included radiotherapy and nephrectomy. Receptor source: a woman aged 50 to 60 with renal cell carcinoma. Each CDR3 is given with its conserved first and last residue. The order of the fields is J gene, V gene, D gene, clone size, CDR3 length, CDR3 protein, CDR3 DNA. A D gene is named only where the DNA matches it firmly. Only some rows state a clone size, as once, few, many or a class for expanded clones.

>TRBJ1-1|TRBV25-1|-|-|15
CASSETNGGNTEAFF
TGTGCCAGCAGTGAGACAAACGGGGGAAATACTGAAGCTTTCTTT
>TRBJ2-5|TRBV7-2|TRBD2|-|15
CASSLNGGVQETQYF
TGTGCCAGCAGCTTGAACGGGGGGGTACAAGAGACCCAGTACTTC
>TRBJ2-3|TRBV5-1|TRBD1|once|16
CASSLAGQGSTDTQYF
TGCGCCAGCAGCTTGGCGGGACAGGGGAGCACAGATACGCAGTATTTT
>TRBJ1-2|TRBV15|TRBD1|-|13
CATSTTGVGGYTF
TGTGCCACCAGCACAACAGGGGTAGGTGGCTACACCTTC
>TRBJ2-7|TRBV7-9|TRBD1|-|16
CASSLVSEDRAYEQYF
TGTGCCAGCAGCTTAGTATCCGAGGACAGGGCCTACGAGCAGTACTTC
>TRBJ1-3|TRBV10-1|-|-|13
CASSESRGNTIYF
TGCGCCAGCAGTGAGTCGAGGGGAAACACCATATATTTT
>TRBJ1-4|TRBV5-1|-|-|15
CASSGGRASNEKLFF
TGCGCCAGCAGCGGGGGCAGGGCGTCGAATGAAAAACTGTTTTTT
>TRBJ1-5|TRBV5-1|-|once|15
CASSLSGARNQPQHF
TGCGCCAGCAGCTTGTCGGGGGCGCGCAATCAGCCCCAGCATTTT
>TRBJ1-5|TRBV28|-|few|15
CASSLGGDGNQPQHF
TGTGCCAGCAGTTTAGGTGGCGACGGTAATCAGCCCCAGCATTTT
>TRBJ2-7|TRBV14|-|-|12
CASSGLGYEQYF
TGTGCCAGCAGCGGATTAGGATACGAGCAGTACTTC
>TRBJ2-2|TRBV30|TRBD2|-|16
CAWSVLGGGDTGELFF
TGTGCCTGGAGTGTACTAGGCGGGGGGGACACCGGGGAGCTGTTTTTT
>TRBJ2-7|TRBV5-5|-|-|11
CASSLGFEQYF
TGTGCCAGCAGCTTGGGGTTCGAGCAGTACTTC
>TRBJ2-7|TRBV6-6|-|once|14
CASSYYGPRDEQYF
TGTGCCAGCAGTTACTACGGGCCACGGGACGAGCAGTACTTC
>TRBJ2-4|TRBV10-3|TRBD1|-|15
CAISESTGNKNIQYF
TGTGCCATCAGTGAGTCGACAGGGAACAAAAACATTCAGTACTTC
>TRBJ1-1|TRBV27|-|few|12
CASSGGYTEAFF
TGTGCCAGCAGCGGGGGGTACACTGAAGCTTTCTTT
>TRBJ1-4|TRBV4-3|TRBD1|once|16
CASSQIGDSPNEKLFF
TGCGCCAGCAGCCAGATCGGGGACAGTCCAAATGAAAAACTGTTTTTT
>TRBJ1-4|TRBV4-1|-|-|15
CASSQGAGGNEKLFF
TGCGCCAGCAGCCAAGGTGCGGGAGGGAATGAAAAACTGTTTTTT